These 24 T cell receptor beta chains originate from one sample sequenced in a study of cytomegalovirus exposure and HLA in healthy donors. Vbeta (60) and Jbeta (13) primers were used in the PCR. Assay used: immunoSEQ multiplex PCR; TCRdb lists only in-frame clones, some missing. The profile shows 90,000 to 120,000 clones, less than 85% of them singletons. Material for sequencing was PBMCs. The receptor source for this set is a man younger than 35 in good health and CMV-seronegative.

CDR3 in DNA: TGTGCCAGCAGACGTAGCGGGGGGGCCGCAAATGAGCAGTTCTTC. Translation gives CASRRSGGAANEQFF. The chain combines TRBV2 with TRBJ2-1; the match to TRBD2 covers 11 bases. Germline values: CDR1 SNHLY, CDR2 FYNNEI. The trim removed 6 bases at V and 7 bases at J, leaving 8 bases unmatched. This CDR3 is built from 15 residues.

The chain couples TRBV7-8 to TRBJ1-1, with a possible D match to TRBD1 (6 bases). This CDR3 spans 15 amino acids. V was pared by 1 base and J by 5 bases, with 14 bases between. Germline CDR1 and CDR2: SGHVS and FQNEAQ. The DNA of the CDR3 is TGTGCCAGCAGCTTAGGCCGAAACAGGGCTACTGAAGCTTTCTTT. This codes for CASSLGRNRATEAFF.

This clone showed up just a few times. The chain employs TRBV5-6 and TRBJ1-2, with 7 nucleotides matching TRBD1. Germline V gene lookup returns CDR1 SGHDT and CDR2 YYEEEE. The CDR3 is 16 residues long. The ends lost 2 bases at V and 3 bases at J; junction bases unmatched: 10. Here the CDR3 reads CASSFILRGSYYGYTF. The CDR3 DNA sequence: TGTGCCAGCAGCTTCATCCTCAGGGGGTCATACTATGGCTACACCTTC. The entire variable domain, with the rest obtained from reference TRBV5-6 and TRBJ1-2, is as follows: DAGVTQSPTHLIKTRGQQVTLRCSPKSGHDTVSWYQQALGQGPQFIFQYYEEEERQRGNFPDRFSGHQFPNYSSELNVNALLLGDSALYLCASSFILRGSYYGYTFGSGTRLTVV.

This clone was detected only a few times. The chain uses TRBV7-2 and TRBJ2-5; the D is unclear. V dropped 3 bases and J dropped 5 bases, with 7 bases sitting between them. In germline, CDR1 is SGHTA, CDR2 FQGNSA. The CDR3 length is 12 residues. CDR3 sequence reads: CASSFHRETQYF. In nucleotides, the CDR3 is TGTGCCAGCAGCTTCCACCGGGAGACCCAGTACTTC.

This clone was picked up a small number of times. The rearrangement joins TRBV6-5 to TRBJ2-7, with a tentative D call TRBD1 (7 bases). CDR3 length equals 15 residues. Per the germline V gene, CDR1 is MNHEY and CDR2 is SVGAGI. V was shortened by 2 bases and J by 2 bases, with 13 bases between the two germline ends. The CDR3 here is CASSYRAGGTYEQYF. The CDR3 DNA reads TGTGCCAGCAGTTACCGGGCAGGGGGGACCTACGAGCAGTACTTC.

This clone was seen only once. The chain uses TRBV5-1 and TRBJ2-7; TRBD2 agrees at 9 bases. V was pared by 0 bases and J by 4 bases, with 5 bases of the junction left unmatched. The CDR3 spans 15 residues. Looked up from germline, CDR1 is SGHRS and CDR2 is YFSETQ. The CDR3 DNA is TGCGCCAGCAGCTTGGCGGCGGGGGGGATATACGAGCAGTACTTC. It specifies CASSLAAGGIYEQYF.

The chain recombines TRBV6-1 with TRBJ1-5; TRBD1 matches 7 bases. V trimming: 6 bases; J trimming: 11 bases; junction bases outside the gene matches: 16. The CDR3 has 15 amino acids. From germline, CDR1 is MNHNS and CDR2 SASEGT. The CDR3 DNA follows: TGTGCCAGCAGCCAGACAGGGTCGAGTACCCGGGCCCAGCATTTT. Amino acid sequence: CASSQTGSSTRAQHF.

The chain recombines TRBV10-2 with TRBJ2-1; the D gene is possibly TRBD2 (6 bases). The length of the CDR3 is 13 residues. Germline CDR1 and CDR2: WSHSY and SAAADI. The V gene lost 2 bases and the J gene lost 9 bases, with 11 bases spanning the gap. The CDR3 sequence: CASSETAEGEQFF. CDR3 nucleotide sequence: TGCGCCAGCAGTGAGACCGCGGAGGGTGAGCAGTTCTTC.

This clone was seen more than once but under ten times. The chain joins TRBV6-5 to TRBJ1-1; no clear D. The ends were cut back, 8 bases at V and 1 base at J, with 5 bases in the middle. Germline V gene sequence: CDR1 MNHEY, CDR2 SVGAGI. The CDR3 totals 11 residues. CDR3 nucleotide sequence: TGTGCCAGCGGGAGGAACACTGAAGCTTTCTTT. The encoded protein is CASGRNTEAFF.

V and J are TRBV13 and TRBJ2-3; the match to TRBD1 covers 12 bases. J lost 6 bases, V lost 8 bases, and 9 bases had no gene match. In germline, CDR1 is PRHDT, CDR2 FYEKMQ (reference sequence). The CDR3 has 15 amino acids. The CDR3 region has the DNA TGTGCCAGCCGGGACAGGGGGCGCTTGTTGGATACGCAGTATTTT. Its protein is CASRDRGRLLDTQYF.

This chain connects TRBV4-3 to TRBJ1-1; TRBD1 might be the D (5 bases). This CDR3 contains 17 residues. Germline CDR1 and CDR2: LGHNA and YSLEER. Trimming shortened V by 1 base and J by 4 bases, and 19 bases separated the two germline ends. CDR3 in amino acids: CASSQGVGTLGGTEAFF. For the CDR3, the DNA is TGCGCCAGCAGCCAAGGGGTGGGGACCCTGGGGGGCACTGAAGCTTTCTTT.

CDR3 loop: CASGPGSYGYTF. CDR3 nucleotide sequence: TGTGCCAGCGGCCCAGGTTCCTATGGCTACACCTTC. This chain uses TRBV5-6 with TRBJ1-2; D not resolved. The length of the CDR3 is 12 residues. CDR1 and CDR2 (germline): SGHDT, YYEEEE. V lost 7 bases to trimming and J lost 4 bases, with 11 bases between them.

The chain carries TRBV28 and TRBJ1-1; possible D gene TRBD1, 5 bases. The germline V and J ends were trimmed by 4 bases and 1 base, with 16 bases remaining between them. This CDR3 is built from 16 residues. The germline V gene has CDR1 MDHEN and CDR2 SYDVKM. CDR3 in DNA: TGTGCCAGCAGTTCCATCGCGGACACCCCGAACACTGAAGCTTTCTTT. It yields the protein CASSSIADTPNTEAFF.

This clone was counted a single time. The chain links TRBV6-5 to TRBJ1-2, with D perhaps matching TRBD1 (5 bases). This CDR3 is built from 14 residues. V dropped 0 bases and J dropped 4 bases, with 9 bases sitting between them. CDR1 is MNHEY and CDR2 is SVGAGI in the germline V gene. In DNA form, the CDR3 reads TGTGCCAGCAGTTACTCGGACACCCCCTATGGCTACACCTTC. Protein: CASSYSDTPYGYTF.

This clone was found a few times. CDR3 in DNA: TGCGCCACCAGGAGGGTGAGAACTTCGAACACTGAAGCTTTCTTT. Translated: CATRRVRTSNTEAFF. The chain couples TRBV10-1 to TRBJ1-1; D gene ambiguous. Germline CDR1 reads WNHNN; CDR2 reads SYGVQD (reference sequence). The CDR3 consists of 15 residues. V lost 10 bases to trimming and J lost 1 base, with 19 bases between them.

The chain joins TRBV5-6 to TRBJ1-2; no clear D gene. The V and J ends lost 0 bases and 2 bases respectively, with 11 bases between them. The CDR3 runs to 15 residues. Germline CDR1 reads SGHDT; CDR2 reads YYEEEE. The CDR3 is CASSLARTYNYGYTF. The CDR3 nucleotides read TGTGCCAGCAGCTTGGCTCGAACCTACAACTATGGCTACACCTTC.

This chain links TRBV7-9 with TRBJ1-1; D not certain. Trimming took off 5 bases at V and 4 bases at J, with 8 bases between the two ends. Germline-derived CDR1 and CDR2 are SEHNR and FQNEAQ (reference sequence). The CDR3 totals 12 residues. As DNA, the CDR3 is TGTGCCAGCAGCCGGGTTAGCACTGAAGCTTTCTTT. Its protein is CASSRVSTEAFF. Complete variable domain (other parts from reference TRBV7-9 and TRBJ1-1): DTGVSQNPRHKITKRGQNVTFRCDPISEHNRLYWYRQTLGQGPEFLTYFQNEAQLEKSRLLSDRFSAERPKGSFSTLEIQRTEQGDSAMYLCASSRVSTEAFFGQGTRLTVV.

Ten or more counts support this clone. The chain employs TRBV18 and TRBJ1-5, with TRBD1 matching 11 bases. Germline V gives CDR1 KGHSH, CDR2 LQKENI. Germline trimming cut 3 bases from V and 7 bases from J; bases unmatched to any gene: 14. The CDR3 spans 18 residues. CDR3 amino acids: CASSPGQGGRGVVQPQHF. In DNA form, the CDR3 reads TGTGCCAGCTCACCGGGACAGGGGGGCCGGGGAGTCGTCCAGCCCCAGCATTTT.

The V call is TRBV9, the J call TRBJ2-7, with 8 bases matching TRBD2. From germline, CDR1 is SGDLS and CDR2 YYNGEE. The V segment lost 4 bases and the J segment 6 bases; nucleotides outside the gene matches: 9. The CDR3 length is 14 residues. The DNA for the CDR3 is TGTGCCAGCAGCAAACCGGGGGGGACTGGCGAGCAGTACTTC. Its translation: CASSKPGGTGEQYF.

The chain uses TRBV27 and TRBJ2-3; 10 bases fit TRBD2. V was clipped by 6 bases and J by 5 bases; unmatched bases: 5. Germline CDR1 is MNHEY and CDR2 is SMNVEV (reference sequence). The CDR3 spans 14 residues. The CDR3 sequence: CASRQIAGGDTQYF. DNA for the CDR3: TGTGCCAGCAGACAGATAGCGGGGGGAGATACGCAGTATTTT.

The chain carries TRBV5-4 and TRBJ2-7; TRBD2 matches at 7 bases. Trimming at V came to 0 bases and at J to 2 bases, leaving 2 bases not matched to a gene. The CDR3 totals 14 residues. Germline CDR1 and CDR2: SGHNT and YYREEE (reference sequence). This chain's CDR3 is CASSLGGGPYEQYF. DNA of the CDR3: TGTGCCAGCAGCTTGGGGGGGGGTCCCTACGAGCAGTACTTC.

The chain couples TRBV28 to TRBJ1-4; D is unclear. There are 13 residues in the CDR3. V was shortened by 8 bases and J by 3 bases, with 10 bases between the two germline ends. Germline V gene lookup returns CDR1 MDHEN and CDR2 SYDVKM. CDR3 DNA sequence: TGTGCCAGCCGAGGGTACTCTAATGAAAAACTGTTTTTT. This encodes CASRGYSNEKLFF. The full variable domain, its missing parts supplied by reference TRBV28 and TRBJ1-4, is DVKVTQSSRYLVKRTGEKVFLECVQDMDHENMFWYRQDPGLGLRLIYFSYDVKMKEKGDIPEGYSVSREKKERFSLILESASTNQTSMYLCASRGYSNEKLFFGSGTQLSVL.

The rearrangement joins TRBV6-5 to TRBJ2-1; 9 bases map to TRBD2. The germline V gene has CDR1 MNHEY and CDR2 SVGAGI. The CDR3 length is 14 residues. Losses at the gene ends were 5 bases for V and 8 bases for J; bases not matched to a gene: 7. CDR3 protein: CASSPRGGEDEQFF. The DNA of the CDR3 is TGTGCCAGCAGTCCGCGGGGGGGCGAGGATGAGCAGTTCTTC.

The rearrangement joins TRBV20-1 to TRBJ2-1; D is perhaps TRBD2 (7 bases). V shed 6 bases and J shed 9 bases, with 12 bases lying between them. Germline assignment: CDR1 DFQATT and CDR2 SNEGSKA (reference sequence). This CDR3 is 11 amino acids long. The CDR3 here is CSAGGLGEQFF. CDR3 nucleotide sequence: TGCAGTGCCGGGGGGCTTGGTGAGCAGTTCTTC.